This T cell receptor beta chain was identified during a study of T cells in Graves' hyperthyroidism and ophthalmopathy. Turning to the study itself: At the time of initial diagnosis and before any treatment, peripheral blood was collected.

Study results and limitations: Peripheral blood also featured most of the thyroid clonotypes expanded above 0.001.

There are many counts of this clonotype. The antigen remains unidentified. There were TCR beta CDR3 regions amplified from RNA transcripts. HTBI primers drove first-round RT-PCR of the TCR CDR3. From the multiplex PCR reads, TCRdb called clonotypes with MiXCR, one entry per CDR3 protein. The data contain some 700,000 distinct CDR3 sequences, roughly a sixth of them singletons. Pregnant or lactating patients were excluded, as were those with uncontrolled infection or other autoimmune disease. The source of the PBMCs was roughly 10 ml of fresh peripheral blood. There are 17 residues in the CDR3. The germline V gene has CDR1 SGHTA and CDR2 FQGTGA. Trimming took off 3 bases at V and 0 bases at J, with 14 bases between the two ends.

The rearrangement uses TRBV7-3 and TRBJ2-2; possibly TRBD2 for D (7 bases). Sample: blood. This TCR derives from a man aged 45-65 years with Graves' hyperthyroidism. The CDR3 spells CASSLRGHTPNTGELFF. The CDR3, as DNA: TGTGCCAGCAGCTTGCGGGGGCACACCCCGAACACCGGGGAGCTGTTTTTT.